This T cell receptor beta chain was obtained from a study of T cell changes during pregnancy in multiple sclerosis. V was pared by 6 bases and J by 3 bases, with 8 bases of the junction left unmatched. This CDR3 spans 15 amino acids. CDR1 is MNHEY and CDR2 is SVGAGI in the germline V gene. Repertoires were generated with immunoSEQ multiplex PCR, while TCRdb's copy carries only in-frame clones and drops some. The sample has about 24,000 clones; around 89% are singletons. The receptor's source is a female donor in good health, enrolled as a control in a pregnancy study. Material: CD4+ T cells from peripheral blood mononuclear cells, obtained in the first trimester of pregnancy. The chain links TRBV6-5 to TRBJ2-3, with 8 positions matching TRBD2. The CDR3 sequence: CASRTPSGPTDTQYF. In DNA form, the CDR3 reads TGTGCCAGCAGGACCCCTAGCGGGCCAACAGATACGCAGTATTTT.